Each of the 7 T cell receptor beta chains below was sequenced from the same sample in a study of cytotoxic CD8 clonotypes in ibrutinib-treated CLL. Libraries were prepared by immunoSEQ multiplex PCR; TCRdb keeps only in-frame clonotypes and omits some of them. The data contain around 140,000 clones, around 84% of them singletons. Material: PBMCs, obtained after 36 months of ibrutinib treatment. The receptor source for this set is a human donor with chronic lymphocytic leukemia.

In its sample, this clone was seen once. The chain links TRBV6-6 to TRBJ2-3; D remains ambiguous. The germline V gene encodes CDR1 MNHNY and CDR2 SVGAGI (reference sequence). The CDR3 totals 13 residues. V dropped 0 bases and J dropped 4 bases, with 5 bases sitting between them. CDR3 coding DNA: TGTGCCAGCAGTTACTCGAGTGCAGATACGCAGTATTTT. Its translation: CASSYSSADTQYF.

The chain links TRBV4-1 to TRBJ1-2, with TRBD1 as a possible D gene (5 bases). Germline values: CDR1 MGHRA, CDR2 YSYEKL. CDR3 length: 14 amino acids. The ends were cut back, 4 bases at V and 4 bases at J, with 13 bases in the middle. The CDR3 coding sequence is TGCGCCAGCAGCCCCTTCGGGGGTGGCTATGGCTACACCTTC. Residues: CASSPFGGGYGYTF.

On this clone: The sample holds other DNA sequences that translate to the same CDR3. This chain connects TRBV5-6 to TRBJ2-7; 11 bases fit TRBD2. The V segment lost 4 bases and the J segment 0 bases; nucleotides outside the gene matches: 3. CDR1 is SGHDT, CDR2 YYEEEE, per germline. The CDR3 spans 15 residues. CDR3 residues: CASSPGLADSYEQYF. The CDR3 DNA reads TGTGCCAGCAGCCCGGGACTAGCGGACTCCTACGAGCAGTACTTC.

The chain carries TRBV7-2 and TRBJ1-5, with D perhaps TRBD1 (6 bases). The CDR3 loop spans 16 amino acids. Germline lookup yields CDR1 SGHTA and CDR2 FQGNSA. Trimming cost V 1 base and J 3 bases, with 13 bases left between them. In DNA form, the CDR3 reads TGTGCCAGCAGCTTAGTAGGGGGGTTCGTCAATCAGCCCCAGCATTTT. This codes for CASSLVGGFVNQPQHF.

This clone was counted between two and nine times. This chain links TRBV7-3 with TRBJ2-2; no firm D call. This CDR3 has 12 amino acids. V was cut by 2 bases and J by 5 bases, with 3 bases left in between. Germline CDR1 SGHTA, CDR2 FQGTGA. DNA for the CDR3: TGTGCCAGCAGCTTATCTACCGGGGAGCTGTTTTTT. Protein: CASSLSTGELFF. Based on the CDR3 plus reference TRBV7-3 and TRBJ2-2, the full variable domain is GAGVSQTPSNKVTEKGKYVELRCDPISGHTALYWYRQSLGQGPEFLIYFQGTGAADDSGLPNDRFFAVRPEGSVSTLKIQRTERGDSAVYLCASSLSTGELFFGEGSRLTVL.

This chain links TRBV27 with TRBJ1-6; TRBD1 agrees at 9 bases. CDR1 and CDR2 from the germline V gene are MNHEY and SMNVEV (reference sequence). The CDR3 spans 15 residues. Losses at the gene ends were 6 bases for V and 10 bases for J; bases not matched to a gene: 10. The CDR3 region is CASRNRDRAESPLHF. The CDR3 region has the DNA TGTGCCAGCAGGAACCGGGACAGGGCTGAATCACCCCTCCACTTT.

V usage is TRBV30 and J usage is TRBJ2-5, with D possibly called TRBD1 or TRBD2 (6 bases each). Germline CDR1 GTSNPN, CDR2 SVGIG (reference sequence). This CDR3 is built from 14 residues. V lost 0 bases, J lost 5 bases, and 13 bases lay in between. As DNA, the CDR3 is TGTGCCTGGAGTGTAAAAGGGGGGTCGGAGACCCAGTACTTC. Translated: CAWSVKGGSETQYF.